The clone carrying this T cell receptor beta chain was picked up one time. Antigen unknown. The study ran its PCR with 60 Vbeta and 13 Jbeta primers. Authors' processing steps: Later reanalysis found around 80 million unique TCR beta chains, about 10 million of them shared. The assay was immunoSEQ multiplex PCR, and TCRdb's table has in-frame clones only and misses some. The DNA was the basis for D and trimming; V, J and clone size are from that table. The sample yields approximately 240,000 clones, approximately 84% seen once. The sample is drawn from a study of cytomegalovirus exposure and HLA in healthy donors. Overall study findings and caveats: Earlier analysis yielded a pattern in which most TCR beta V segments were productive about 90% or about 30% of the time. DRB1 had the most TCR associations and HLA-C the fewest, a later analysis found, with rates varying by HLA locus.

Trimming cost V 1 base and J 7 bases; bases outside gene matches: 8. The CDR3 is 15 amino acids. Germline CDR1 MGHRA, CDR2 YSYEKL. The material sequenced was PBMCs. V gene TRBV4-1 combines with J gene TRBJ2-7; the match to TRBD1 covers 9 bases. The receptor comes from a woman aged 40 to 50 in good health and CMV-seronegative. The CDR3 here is CASSQAPGQGREQYF. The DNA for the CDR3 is TGCGCCAGCAGCCAAGCCCCGGGACAGGGAAGGGAGCAGTACTTC.